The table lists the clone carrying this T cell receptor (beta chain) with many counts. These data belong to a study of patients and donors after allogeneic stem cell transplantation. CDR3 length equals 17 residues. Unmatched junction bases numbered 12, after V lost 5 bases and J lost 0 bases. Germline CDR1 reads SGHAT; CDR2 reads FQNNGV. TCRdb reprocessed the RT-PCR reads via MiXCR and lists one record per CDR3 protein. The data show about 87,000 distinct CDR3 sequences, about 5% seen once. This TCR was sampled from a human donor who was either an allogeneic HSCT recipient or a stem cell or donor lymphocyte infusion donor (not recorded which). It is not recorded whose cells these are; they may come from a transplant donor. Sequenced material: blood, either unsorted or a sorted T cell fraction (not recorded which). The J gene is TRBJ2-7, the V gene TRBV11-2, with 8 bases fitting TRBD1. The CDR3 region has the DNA TGTGCCAGCAGCCCAATCCGCCGGGACAGGATCTCCTACGAGCAGTACTTC. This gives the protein CASSPIRRDRISYEQYF. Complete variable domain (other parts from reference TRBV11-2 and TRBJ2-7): EAGVAQSPRYKIIEKRQSVAFWCNPISGHATLYWYQQILGQGPKLLIQFQNNGVVDDSQLPKDRFSAERLKGVDSTLKIQPAKLEDSAVYLCASSPIRRDRISYEQYFGPGTRLTVT.